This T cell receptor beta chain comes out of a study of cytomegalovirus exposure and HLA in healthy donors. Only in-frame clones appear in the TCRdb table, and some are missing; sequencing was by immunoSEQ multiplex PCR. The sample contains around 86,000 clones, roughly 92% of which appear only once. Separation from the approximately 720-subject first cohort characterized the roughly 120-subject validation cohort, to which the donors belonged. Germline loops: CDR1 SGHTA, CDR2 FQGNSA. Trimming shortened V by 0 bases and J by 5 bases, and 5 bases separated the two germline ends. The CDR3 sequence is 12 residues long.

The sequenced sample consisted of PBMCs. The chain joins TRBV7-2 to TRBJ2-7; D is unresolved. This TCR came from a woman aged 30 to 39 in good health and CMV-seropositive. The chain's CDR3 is CASSLALNEQYF. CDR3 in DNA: TGTGCCAGCAGCTTAGCATTAAACGAGCAGTACTTC.